This T cell receptor (beta chain) stems from a study of post-analysis software for immune sequencing data. At the level of the study: Courses of disease covered relapsing-remitting, secondary progressive and progressive-relapsing multiple sclerosis.

Included in the TCR beta cDNA libraries were unique molecular identifiers. TCRdb ran MiXCR on the PCR reads and lists one entry per CDR3 protein. The table shows roughly 400,000 distinct CDR3 sequences, with 39% occurring only once. V lost 5 bases, J lost 4 bases, and 11 bases lay in between. Germline CDR1 reads SGHRS; CDR2 reads YFSETQ. This CDR3 has 13 amino acids. General study findings and limits: Controls had lower frequencies than patients of a few TRBV segments, which included TRBV5-6, TRBV5-1 and TRBV20-1. For normalized Chao1 diversity, multiple sclerosis patients scored significantly lower than controls did.

Turning to this clonotype: Its antigen is unidentified.

The sequence was collected from a girl aged 2 to 10 with multiple sclerosis. This chain connects TRBV5-1 to TRBJ2-3; unclear D gene. The sequenced sample was blood. CDR3 protein: CASSITVSDTQYF. In nucleotides, the CDR3 is TGCGCCAGCAGTATCACCGTCTCAGATACGCAGTATTTT.